Sequencing of this T cell receptor beta chain was carried out in a study of blood T cell repertoires in COVID-19. Using immunoSEQ multiplex PCR, the repertoire was profiled, and TCRdb retains in-frame clones only, with some absent. The sample carries roughly 87,000 clones, approximately 89% recorded once. CDR1 and CDR2 from the germline V gene are MDHEN and SYDVKM. V was clipped by 5 bases and J by 5 bases; unmatched bases: 3. There are 14 residues in the CDR3. This clone has only one observation. Sequencing was done on a sample of peripheral blood. The TCR comes from a woman aged 80 or over with active COVID-19. This rearrangement joins TRBV28 to TRBJ1-5; 10 nucleotides agree with TRBD1. DNA of the CDR3: TGTGCCAGCAGTCTGGGGACAGGGGATCAGCCCCAGCATTTT. Translated: CASSLGTGDQPQHF. The whole variable domain, filled in from reference TRBV28 and TRBJ1-5, reads DVKVTQSSRYLVKRTGEKVFLECVQDMDHENMFWYRQDPGLGLRLIYFSYDVKMKEKGDIPEGYSVSREKKERFSLILESASTNQTSMYLCASSLGTGDQPQHFGDGTRLSIL.